These 25 T cell receptor beta chains share one sample of origin, sequenced in a study of T cell changes during pregnancy in multiple sclerosis. Measured with immunoSEQ multiplex PCR; TCRdb has only the in-frame clones, and not every one. The table lists 91,000 or so clones, approximately 93% of them singletons. The sequenced sample was peripheral blood, obtained after pregnancy. All receptors derive from a female donor with multiple sclerosis, enrolled in a pregnancy study.

The chain uses TRBV5-5 and TRBJ1-1, with D perhaps matching TRBD1 (5 bases). The CDR3 contains 14 residues. Germline CDR1 is SGHKS and CDR2 is YYEKEE (reference sequence). The V gene lost 0 bases and the J gene lost 1 base, with 7 bases spanning the gap. This chain's CDR3 is CASSLDRQNTEAFF. CDR3 nucleotide sequence: TGTGCCAGCAGCTTGGACAGGCAGAACACTGAAGCTTTCTTT.

This rearrangement joins TRBV27 to TRBJ2-3; 8 bases match TRBD2. Per the germline V gene, CDR1 is MNHEY and CDR2 is SMNVEV (reference sequence). The CDR3 has 15 residues. V shed 5 bases, J shed 5 bases, and the junction held 9 bases outside the gene matches. The CDR3 DNA is TGTGCCAGCAGTCTCGGGGGGGCGGGAGGAGATACGCAGTATTTT. It codes for CASSLGGAGGDTQYF.

The J gene is TRBJ2-3, the V gene TRBV2; 9 bases fit TRBD2. V gave up 1 base and J gave up 2 bases; unmatched junction bases: 4. The CDR3 contains 16 residues. Per germline, CDR1 SNHLY and CDR2 FYNNEI. As DNA, the CDR3 is TGTGCCAGCAGTGAAGATCTAGCGGGACTCACAGATACGCAGTATTTT. It translates to CASSEDLAGLTDTQYF.

This clone showed up just once. The V and J genes are TRBV6-5 and TRBJ1-2; TRBD1 aligns across 9 bases. Germline CDR1 MNHEY, CDR2 SVGAGI. V was clipped by 9 bases and J by 5 bases; unmatched bases: 7. The CDR3 contains 13 residues. This CDR3 reads CASGTGQSYGYTF. CDR3 bases: TGTGCCAGTGGGACAGGGCAATCTTATGGCTACACCTTC.

The count of this clone is one. The rearrangement uses TRBV11-3 and TRBJ2-2; maybe TRBD1 (6 bases). The CDR3 has 18 amino acids. Germline V gives CDR1 SGHNT, CDR2 YENEEA. Trimming removed 1 base from V and 5 bases from J, with 20 bases in between. The CDR3 bases are TGTGCCAGCAGCTTAGCGGGGAATGGCAGGGGCGGTACCGGGGAGCTGTTTTTT. Protein product: CASSLAGNGRGGTGELFF.

The chain carries TRBV4-2 and TRBJ1-1, with 7 nucleotides matching TRBD1. V was clipped by 4 bases and J by 5 bases; unmatched bases: 13. The CDR3 is made up of 16 amino acids. Germline V CDR1 and CDR2: LGHNA, YNFKEQ. CDR3 coding DNA: TGTGCCAGCAGCCTCTGGGACAGCCCCGGGGAGACTGAAGCTTTCTTT. Translating gives CASSLWDSPGETEAFF.

This chain uses TRBV18 with TRBJ2-5, with D possibly being TRBD2 (6 bases). The V and J ends lost 3 bases and 5 bases respectively, with 16 bases between them. The CDR3 is 15 amino acids. From germline, CDR1 is KGHSH and CDR2 LQKENI. CDR3: CASSPLKGGGETQYF. In DNA form, the CDR3 reads TGTGCCAGCTCACCGTTAAAGGGAGGTGGCGAGACCCAGTACTTC.

The rearrangement joins TRBV5-5 to TRBJ2-3, with 13 nucleotides matching TRBD2. J lost 6 bases, V lost 4 bases, and 11 bases had no gene match. CDR1 SGHKS and CDR2 YYEKEE come from the germline V gene (reference sequence). This CDR3 spans 17 amino acids. The CDR3 DNA is TGTGCCAGCAGCCCAATCCGGACTAGCGGGGGAGCCGATACGCAGTATTTT. It translates to CASSPIRTSGGADTQYF.

The chain links TRBV19 to TRBJ1-1, with D possibly TRBD1 on 5 matching bases. The CDR3 loop spans 14 amino acids. Trimming shortened V by 2 bases and J by 6 bases, and 13 bases separated the two germline ends. The V gene's germline CDR1 is LNHDA and CDR2 SQIVND (reference sequence). CDR3 in amino acids: CASSISGGQPEAFF. The DNA of the CDR3 is TGTGCCAGTAGTATATCGGGGGGTCAGCCTGAAGCTTTCTTT.

This clone occurred once. The genes are TRBV27 and TRBJ2-1; 13 bases map to TRBD2. The CDR3 has 15 amino acids. With 2 bases clipped from V and 9 bases from J, the junction kept 4 bases outside the gene matches. Germline V gene data show CDR1 as MNHEY and CDR2 as SMNVEV (reference sequence). The CDR3 region has the DNA TGTGCCAGCAGTTTAAGGGGACTAGCGGGAAGTGAGCAGTTCTTC. Translated: CASSLRGLAGSEQFF.

The chain couples TRBV7-9 to TRBJ2-7; D is unclear. Germline loops: CDR1 SEHNR, CDR2 FQNEAQ (reference sequence). This CDR3 has 11 amino acids. Trimming cost V 1 base and J 7 bases, with 5 bases left between them. CDR3 nucleotides: TGTGCCAGCAGCTTAGAACAGGAGCAGTACTTC. Protein sequence: CASSLEQEQYF.

This chain uses TRBV7-2 with TRBJ2-3; 7 nucleotides agree with TRBD2. Germline CDR1 reads SGHTA; CDR2 reads FQGNSA. The CDR3 has 15 residues. J was trimmed by 0 bases and V by 5 bases; bases with no gene match: 5. The CDR3 here is CASSRRLASTDTQYF. The CDR3 nucleotides read TGTGCCAGCAGCCGTCGACTAGCTAGCACAGATACGCAGTATTTT.

The chain links TRBV7-9 to TRBJ2-5; 9 bases map to TRBD2. The V gene end was trimmed by 4 bases and the J gene end by 5 bases; junction bases not matched to a gene: 8. CDR1 and CDR2 from the germline V gene are SEHNR and FQNEAQ (reference sequence). The CDR3 spans 15 residues. Here the CDR3 DNA reads TGTGCCAGCAGCTCCATAGCGGGAGCAGGGGAGACCCAGTACTTC. Translating it yields CASSSIAGAGETQYF.

The rearrangement joins TRBV12-5 to TRBJ2-1, with 10 positions matching TRBD2. The germline V gene has CDR1 LGHNT and CDR2 FRNRAP. Losses at the gene ends were 5 bases for V and 8 bases for J; bases not matched to a gene: 6. The CDR3 is made up of 14 amino acids. In DNA form, the CDR3 reads TGTGCTAGTGGTACCGGGACTAGCGTACATGAGCAGTTCTTC. Its translation is CASGTGTSVHEQFF.

The V and J genes are TRBV7-2 and TRBJ2-3; TRBD2 aligns across 8 bases. The CDR3 is 16 residues long. Germline CDR1 is SGHTA and CDR2 is FQGNSA. Losses at the gene ends were 6 bases for V and 2 bases for J; bases not matched to a gene: 10. CDR3 bases: TGTGCCAGCAGTCGATTAGCGGGGATGTTCACAGATACGCAGTATTTT. Protein product: CASSRLAGMFTDTQYF.

CDR3 nucleotide sequence: TGCGCCAGCAGTCAATCCTACCGGGACAGGACGGTCTACGAGCAGTACTTC. It encodes CASSQSYRDRTVYEQYF. This chain uses TRBV23-1 with TRBJ2-7, with 8 bases aligning to TRBD1. TRBV23-1 is filed as an ORF, its function uncertain. The CDR3 length is 17 residues. The junction had 10 bases not matched to a gene; V was cut back by 0 bases and J by 3 bases.

V and J are TRBV4-1 and TRBJ2-1; a possible D gene is TRBD2 (5 bases). The germline CDR1 and CDR2 sequences are MGHRA and YSYEKL. With 1 base removed from V and 7 bases from J, the gap between germline ends came to 20 bases. The CDR3 has 17 residues. The CDR3 here is CASSQGGRGSLWNEQFF. DNA for the CDR3: TGCGCCAGCAGCCAAGGGGGTCGGGGATCATTATGGAATGAGCAGTTCTTC.

V gene TRBV4-3 combines with J gene TRBJ1-2, with 7 bases matching TRBD1. This CDR3 has 17 residues. J was trimmed by 2 bases and V by 0 bases; bases with no gene match: 9. Germline V gene lookup returns CDR1 LGHNA and CDR2 YSLEER. CDR3 protein: CASSQERGQFTNYGYTF. The CDR3 coding sequence is TGCGCCAGCAGCCAAGAAAGGGGACAGTTCACCAACTATGGCTACACCTTC.

Remarks on this clone: Additional DNA sequences in this sample encode the identical CDR3. CDR3 region: CASSLGGSYEQYF. The CDR3 region has the DNA TGTGCCAGCAGTTTGGGAGGGTCATACGAGCAGTACTTC. This chain uses TRBV27 with TRBJ2-7, with 7 bases matching TRBD2. The CDR3 runs to 13 residues. Germline V gene sequence: CDR1 MNHEY, CDR2 SMNVEV (reference sequence). V gave up 3 bases and J gave up 4 bases; unmatched junction bases: 3.

The chain has TRBV28 and TRBJ1-1; the match to TRBD1 covers 7 bases. CDR1 and CDR2 from the germline V gene are MDHEN and SYDVKM. With V trimmed by 5 bases and J by 0 bases, 18 bases remained unmatched. CDR3 size: 19 residues. The CDR3 DNA follows: TGTGCCAGCAGTCCTCTCCACCGACAGGGTCAGGGGATGAACACTGAAGCTTTCTTT. Residues: CASSPLHRQGQGMNTEAFF. The variable domain in full, completed from reference TRBV28 and TRBJ1-1, reads DVKVTQSSRYLVKRTGEKVFLECVQDMDHENMFWYRQDPGLGLRLIYFSYDVKMKEKGDIPEGYSVSREKKERFSLILESASTNQTSMYLCASSPLHRQGQGMNTEAFFGQGTRLTVV.

This sequence joins TRBV4-2 and TRBJ2-1; 8 bases are shared with TRBD1. Unmatched junction bases numbered 4, after V lost 4 bases and J lost 5 bases. Germline loops: CDR1 LGHNA, CDR2 YNFKEQ. CDR3 length equals 14 residues. The CDR3 is CASSLTTGDNEQFF. The CDR3 region has the DNA TGTGCCAGCAGCCTAACGACAGGGGACAATGAGCAGTTCTTC.

V and J are TRBV5-1 and TRBJ2-5; 8 nucleotides agree with TRBD1. The end of the DNA is better explained by TRBJ2-7, so the J call may be wrong. CDR1 is SGHRS, CDR2 YFSETQ, per germline. The length of the CDR3 is 15 residues. The CDR3 here is CASSPRQGQTYEQYF. CDR3 nucleotides: TGCGCCAGCAGCCCCAGACAGGGGCAAACCTACGAGCAGTACTTC.

The chain employs TRBV14 and TRBJ2-1; unclear D gene. Trimming took 5 bases from V and 0 from J, leaving 11 bases between them. This CDR3 is built from 15 residues. From germline, CDR1 is SGHDN and CDR2 FVKESK. DNA of the CDR3: TGTGCCAGCAGCTTACTCCGAAGCTCCTACAATGAGCAGTTCTTC. As protein: CASSLLRSSYNEQFF.

A single count supports this clone. The chain links TRBV5-6 to TRBJ2-3, with 8 nucleotides matching TRBD2. V shed 1 base, J shed 2 bases, and the junction held 6 bases outside the gene matches. The CDR3 loop spans 16 amino acids. In germline, CDR1 is SGHDT, CDR2 YYEEEE. CDR3: CASSLRTGGTTDTQYF. Written as DNA, the CDR3 is TGTGCCAGCAGCTTGAGGACGGGAGGGACCACAGATACGCAGTATTTT. The complete variable domain, with remaining parts taken from reference TRBV5-6 and TRBJ2-3, reads DAGVTQSPTHLIKTRGQQVTLRCSPKSGHDTVSWYQQALGQGPQFIFQYYEEEERQRGNFPDRFSGHQFPNYSSELNVNALLLGDSALYLCASSLRTGGTTDTQYFGPGTRLTVL.

The chain employs TRBV27 and TRBJ2-5; 7 bases match TRBD1. With V trimmed by 4 bases and J by 5 bases, 7 bases remained unmatched. Germline V lookup: CDR1 MNHEY, CDR2 SMNVEV (reference sequence). This CDR3 contains 14 residues. The CDR3 reads CASSYLQGSETQYF. The CDR3 region has the DNA TGTGCCAGCAGTTACTTACAGGGGTCGGAGACCCAGTACTTC.